This T cell receptor beta chain was obtained from a study of patients and donors after allogeneic stem cell transplantation. CDR1 and CDR2 from the germline V gene are SQVTM and ANQGSEA. There are 12 residues in the CDR3. TCRdb re-called the RT-PCR reads with MiXCR, one entry per CDR3 protein. Of some 150,000 distinct CDR3 sequences listed, roughly 35% are singletons. Material: blood, either unsorted or a sorted T cell fraction (not recorded which). The receptor was isolated from a human donor who was either an allogeneic HSCT recipient or a stem cell or donor lymphocyte infusion donor (not recorded which). It is not recorded whose cells these are; they may come from a transplant donor. The chain employs TRBV29-1 and TRBJ1-1; no clear D gene. Written as DNA, the CDR3 is TGCAGTGCCTTAGCGCCTCGGGCTGAAGCTTTCTTT. Its protein is CSALAPRAEAFF. Together with reference TRBV29-1 and TRBJ1-1, the CDR3 gives the full variable domain: SAVISQKPSRDICQRGTSLTIQCQVDSQVTMMFWYRQQPGQSLTLIATANQGSEATYESGFVIDKFPISRPNLTFSTLTVSNMSPEDSSIYLCSALAPRAEAFFGQGTRLTVV.